This TCR beta chain was identified in a study of early T cells in non-severe SARS-CoV-2 infection. Germline V gives CDR1 SQVTM, CDR2 ANQGSEA. The ends were cut back, 3 bases at V and 3 bases at J, with 14 bases in the middle. The CDR3 covers 14 residues. As part of library construction, unique molecular identifiers were attached to individual cDNA molecules. One entry per CDR3 protein results from TCRdb running MiXCR on the 5' RACE reads. Here the sample spans about 61,000 distinct CDR3 sequences, more than 9% being singletons. Overall study findings and caveats: Matching against VDJdb likely underestimated virus-specific expansions, favoring anti-spike CD8.

To note about this clonotype: The antigen remains undetermined.

The TCR comes from an adult who was a healthcare worker with PCR-confirmed SARS-CoV-2 infection or an uninfected control (not recorded which). The chain couples TRBV29-1 to TRBJ1-1; D gene uncertain. The sample consisted of whole blood. In DNA form, the CDR3 reads TGCAGCGTTGAGGTACTTGCCCAGGACACTGAAGCTTTCTTT. As protein: CSVEVLAQDTEAFF.